One and the same sample provided the 20 T cell receptor beta chains below, sequenced in a study of OX40 agonist ivuxolimab in advanced cancers. Sequencing was performed with immunoSEQ multiplex PCR; in TCRdb, only in-frame clones are kept and a portion is missing. The data contain around 13,000 clones, approximately 75% of them singletons. The sequencing used CD4+ or CD8+ T cells sorted from blood, collected in a trial of the OX40 agonist ivuxolimab. These receptors were taken from an adult with an advanced solid tumor such as melanoma, head and neck, liver or kidney cancer.

V and J are TRBV6-6 and TRBJ1-5, with D possibly matching TRBD1 (6 bases). The V end was cut by 6 bases, the J end by 0 bases, with 12 bases between. The CDR3 consists of 15 residues. Germline CDR1 reads MNHNY; CDR2 reads SVGAGI (reference sequence). In DNA, the CDR3 is TGTGCCAGCAGGCGGACAGTTTATAGCAATCAGCCCCAGCATTTT. Translation gives CASRRTVYSNQPQHF.

The chain couples TRBV7-3 to TRBJ2-6; D is undetermined. V shed 5 bases and J shed 0 bases, with 14 bases lying between them. The CDR3 is made up of 17 amino acids. CDR1 is SGHTA and CDR2 is FQGTGA in the germline V gene. Written as DNA, the CDR3 is TGTGCCAGCAGCCTCGCCCCTGTTCACTCTGGGGCCAACGTCCTGACTTTC. This encodes CASSLAPVHSGANVLTF.

This chain uses TRBV27 with TRBJ2-7, with TRBD2 matching 7 bases. Germline CDR1 and CDR2: MNHEY and SMNVEV (reference sequence). Trimming at V came to 8 bases and at J to 4 bases, leaving 8 bases not matched to a gene. The length of the CDR3 is 13 residues. CDR3 nucleotides: TGTGCCAGCCGGGAGGCAGGGAATTACGAGCAGTACTTC. Translating gives CASREAGNYEQYF.

To note about this clone: Other DNA sequences in this specimen translate into the identical CDR3. This chain links TRBV7-9 with TRBJ2-5; D uncertain. V lost 1 base to trimming and J lost 2 bases, with 11 bases between them. Germline loops: CDR1 SEHNR, CDR2 FQNEAQ (reference sequence). This CDR3 is 15 amino acids long. The CDR3 DNA is TGTGCCAGCAGCTTAGGAACGGGTGGACAAGAGACCCAGTACTTC. Encoded protein: CASSLGTGGQETQYF.

The chain combines TRBV4-3 with TRBJ2-7, with a possible D match to TRBD1 (5 bases). Germline CDR1 and CDR2: LGHNA and YSLEER. The CDR3 sequence is 16 residues long. Deletions cut 0 bases from V and 2 bases from J, with 14 bases between. The DNA for the CDR3 is TGCGCCAGCAGCCAAGAGACAGACAGTTCCCCCTACGAGCAGTACTTC. Encoded protein: CASSQETDSSPYEQYF.

The chain has TRBV30 and TRBJ2-7, with 8 bases that match TRBD1. The CDR3 consists of 13 residues. V was pared by 1 base and J by 4 bases, with 3 bases of the junction left unmatched. The germline CDR1 and CDR2 sequences are GTSNPN and SVGIG (reference sequence). CDR3 loop: CAWSEGQAYEQYF. The DNA for the CDR3 is TGTGCCTGGAGTGAGGGACAGGCATACGAGCAGTACTTC.

V and J are TRBV29-1 and TRBJ2-7, with D possibly matching TRBD2 (5 bases). Trimming cost V 0 bases and J 2 bases, with 11 bases left between them. Germline CDR1 and CDR2: SQVTM and ANQGSEA. This CDR3 has 14 amino acids. CDR3 residues: CSVEDRGDTYEQYF. The CDR3 nucleotides are TGCAGCGTTGAAGATCGGGGAGACACCTACGAGCAGTACTTC.

J is TRBJ1-4 and V is TRBV2; perhaps TRBD1 as D (5 bases). This CDR3 has 13 amino acids. Deletions cut 9 bases from V and 5 bases from J, with 13 bases between. The germline V gene encodes CDR1 SNHLY and CDR2 FYNNEI. The CDR3: CASYPGRNEKLFF. The CDR3 DNA is TGTGCCAGTTACCCGGGACGGAATGAAAAACTGTTTTTT.

The chain couples TRBV28 to TRBJ2-5, with 15 positions matching TRBD2. The CDR3 is 16 amino acids. V shed 5 bases and J 4 bases; nucleotides not matched to a gene: 5. Germline lookup yields CDR1 MDHEN and CDR2 SYDVKM. CDR3 DNA sequence: TGTGCCAGCAGTCTGGGACTAGCGGGAGGAATAGAGACCCAGTACTTC. This sequence encodes CASSLGLAGGIETQYF.

This clone was seen a few times. V and J are TRBV20-1 and TRBJ2-3, with D perhaps TRBD1 or TRBD2 (6 bases each). Trimming stripped 5 bases from V and 8 bases from J, with 11 bases between. CDR1 is DFQATT, CDR2 SNEGSKA, per germline (reference sequence). The length of the CDR3 is 11 residues. The chain's CDR3 is CSAAGEVTQYF. The CDR3 DNA reads as TGCAGTGCTGCAGGGGAGGTTACGCAGTATTTT.

This chain joins TRBV28 and TRBJ2-4; D possibly matches TRBD1 or TRBD2 (5 bases each). The CDR3 runs to 13 residues. V lost 8 bases to trimming and J lost 7 bases, with 15 bases between them. The germline CDR1 and CDR2 sequences are MDHEN and SYDVKM. The DNA for the CDR3 is TGTGCCAGCGGCCAACATGGGACCAACATTCAGTACTTC. Protein sequence: CASGQHGTNIQYF.

The chain employs TRBV6-6 and TRBJ2-1; D possibly matches TRBD1 or TRBD2 (5 bases each). The V gene lost 4 bases and the J gene lost 7 bases, with 17 bases spanning the gap. The CDR3 is 15 amino acids. CDR1 and CDR2 (germline): MNHNY, SVGAGI (reference sequence). In nucleotides, the CDR3 is TGTGCCAGCAGTTTTTTCCTACGGGGCTCTAATGAGCAGTTCTTC. Residues: CASSFFLRGSNEQFF.

This chain links TRBV7-2 with TRBJ1-1; no firm D call. V was cut by 6 bases and J by 6 bases, with 8 bases left in between. Germline V CDR1 and CDR2: SGHTA, FQGNSA. This CDR3 has 11 residues. CDR3 nucleotides: TGTGCCAGCAGTCATGGCGCTGAAGCTTTCTTT. This encodes CASSHGAEAFF.

This clone was recorded once. The chain's CDR3 is CAWSQTPGGGQPQHF. The CDR3 nucleotides read TGTGCCTGGAGTCAGACCCCAGGGGGGGGTCAGCCCCAGCATTTT. The J gene is TRBJ1-5, the V gene TRBV30, with TRBD1 matching 7 bases. V trimming: 2 bases; J trimming: 6 bases; junction bases outside the gene matches: 10. Per germline, CDR1 GTSNPN and CDR2 SVGIG (reference sequence). The CDR3 is 15 amino acids.

CDR3 protein: CASSLTLAGSGETQYF. The CDR3 DNA sequence: TGTGCCAGCAGTCTCACCCTAGCGGGGTCGGGGGAGACCCAGTACTTC. The rearrangement links TRBV28 to TRBJ2-5; the match to TRBD2 covers 9 bases. Germline V CDR1 and CDR2: MDHEN, SYDVKM. The CDR3 runs to 16 residues. With 5 bases clipped from V and 5 bases from J, the junction kept 12 bases outside the gene matches.

The rearrangement uses TRBV30 and TRBJ2-7; 7 bases are a match to TRBD1. Germline CDR1 GTSNPN, CDR2 SVGIG (reference sequence). Trimming at V came to 2 bases and at J to 6 bases, leaving 1 base not matched to a gene. The CDR3 consists of 11 residues. Here the CDR3 reads CAWSPGGEQYF. The DNA of the CDR3 is TGTGCCTGGAGTCCAGGGGGCGAGCAGTACTTC.

The V and J genes are TRBV2 and TRBJ2-5, with D possibly being TRBD2 (5 bases). This CDR3 comprises 14 residues. Trimming took 4 bases from V and 5 from J, leaving 14 bases between them. In germline, CDR1 is SNHLY, CDR2 FYNNEI. CDR3 protein: CASSGPGGRETQYF. The DNA of the CDR3 is TGTGCCAGCAGTGGACCCGGAGGTAGGGAGACCCAGTACTTC.

V usage is TRBV5-6 and J usage is TRBJ1-1; 7 nucleotides match TRBD1. Looked up from germline, CDR1 is SGHDT and CDR2 is YYEEEE. Germline trimming cut 2 bases from V and 6 bases from J; bases unmatched to any gene: 7. The CDR3 spans 14 residues. Here the CDR3 DNA reads TGTGCCAGCAGCTTTAGGACAGGCGCGCCTGAAGCTTTCTTT. It translates to CASSFRTGAPEAFF.

This clone was recorded only once. CDR3 region: CASSDVQGVYEQYF. The CDR3 coding sequence is TGTGCCAGCAGTGATGTACAGGGAGTCTACGAGCAGTACTTC. The chain combines TRBV2 with TRBJ2-7; the D gene is possibly TRBD1 (6 bases). V gave up 3 bases and J gave up 3 bases, with 12 bases separating them. Germline-derived CDR1 and CDR2 are SNHLY and FYNNEI. The CDR3 consists of 14 residues.

The chain uses TRBV21-1 and TRBJ1-5; TRBD1 reflects the table's D call only, with no check against the DNA. TRBV21-1 is designated a pseudogene. The CDR3 runs 16 residues. This CDR3 reads CASSPRQGVINQPQHF. DNA of the CDR3: TGTGCCAGCAGCCCGCGACAGGGGGTCATCAATCAGCCCCAGCATTTT.